A selection of T cell receptor beta chains follows, all from one sample in a study of cytomegalovirus exposure and HLA in healthy donors. Method: immunoSEQ multiplex PCR; TCRdb's copy keeps in-frame clones and lacks some. The table has roughly 180,000 clones, nearly 80% seen once. Source material: PBMCs. The receptors come from a woman younger than 45 in good health and CMV-seropositive. CDR3s include the opening cysteine and the closing phenylalanine or tryptophan. Each record gives: D gene, J gene, V gene, clone size, CDR3 protein, CDR3 DNA. D genes are given only for firm matches. Size is stated for part of the rows, as once, few or many counts, or as a class when the clone is expanded.

d_call: TRBD1; j_call: TRBJ1-5; v_call: TRBV6-5; clone_size: few; cdr3_aa: CASSGDRANNQPQHF; cdr3_nt: TGTGCCAGCAGCGGGGACAGGGCTAACAATCAGCCCCAGCATTTT
d_call: TRBD2; j_call: TRBJ2-1; v_call: TRBV28; clone_size: once; cdr3_aa: CASRSGLAGGPSEFF; cdr3_nt: TGTGCCAGCAGATCCGGACTAGCGGGAGGGCCTTCGGAGTTCTTC
d_call: TRBD2; j_call: TRBJ2-1; v_call: TRBV19; clone_size: -; cdr3_aa: CASSNIVAGGPYNEQFF; cdr3_nt: TGTGCCAGTAGTAATATTGTAGCGGGAGGGCCCTACAATGAGCAGTTCTTC
d_call: -; j_call: TRBJ2-7; v_call: TRBV14; clone_size: -; cdr3_aa: CASSQVSSWSSYEQYF; cdr3_nt: TGTGCCAGCAGCCAGGTCTCCTCATGGAGCTCCTACGAGCAGTACTTC
d_call: TRBD2; j_call: TRBJ2-3; v_call: TRBV10-3; clone_size: -; cdr3_aa: CAISESLDLAGSTDTQYF; cdr3_nt: TGTGCCATCAGTGAGTCGTTGGACCTAGCGGGAAGTACAGATACGCAGTATTTT
d_call: -; j_call: TRBJ1-5; v_call: TRBV27; clone_size: -; cdr3_aa: CASSLWGGNGQPQHF; cdr3_nt: TGTGCCAGCAGTTTATGGGGCGGAAACGGGCAGCCCCAGCATTTT
d_call: -; j_call: TRBJ2-1; v_call: TRBV9; clone_size: once; cdr3_aa: CASSVATSSYNEQFF; cdr3_nt: TGTGCCAGCAGCGTAGCCACAAGCTCCTACAATGAGCAGTTCTTC
d_call: -; j_call: TRBJ2-7; v_call: TRBV27; clone_size: -; cdr3_aa: CASSVRGKSHEQYF; cdr3_nt: TGTGCCAGCTCAGTCAGGGGCAAAAGCCACGAGCAGTACTTC
d_call: -; j_call: TRBJ1-3; v_call: TRBV5-1; clone_size: -; cdr3_aa: CASSQLTGSGNTIYF; cdr3_nt: TGCGCCAGCAGCCAACTGACAGGTTCCGGAAACACCATATATTTT
d_call: -; j_call: TRBJ2-7; v_call: TRBV6-1; clone_size: -; cdr3_aa: CASSETSKYEQYF; cdr3_nt: TGTGCCAGCAGTGAAACTTCAAAATACGAGCAGTACTTC
d_call: -; j_call: TRBJ1-5; v_call: TRBV2; clone_size: -; cdr3_aa: CASVRGRGSHQPQHF; cdr3_nt: TGTGCCAGCGTTCGGGGGAGGGGGTCTCATCAGCCCCAGCATTTT
d_call: -; j_call: TRBJ1-3; v_call: TRBV27; clone_size: -; cdr3_aa: CASSRGGRSSGNTIYF; cdr3_nt: TGTGCCAGCAGTCGGGGGGGCCGCTCCTCTGGAAACACCATATATTTT
d_call: TRBD2; j_call: TRBJ2-1; v_call: TRBV6-4; clone_size: -; cdr3_aa: CASRKTSGSKDEQFF; cdr3_nt: TGTGCCAGCAGAAAGACTAGCGGGAGTAAAGATGAGCAGTTCTTC
d_call: -; j_call: TRBJ1-1; v_call: TRBV5-1; clone_size: -; cdr3_aa: CASSLTVMNTEAFF; cdr3_nt: TGCGCCAGCAGCCTGACAGTCATGAACACTGAAGCTTTCTTT
d_call: -; j_call: TRBJ2-3; v_call: TRBV20-1; clone_size: -; cdr3_aa: CSARVGVQYF; cdr3_nt: TGCAGTGCTAGAGTCGGGGTGCAGTATTTT
d_call: -; j_call: TRBJ2-1; v_call: TRBV19; clone_size: -; cdr3_aa: CASRAGGSYNEQFF; cdr3_nt: TGTGCCAGTAGAGCCGGCGGTTCCTACAATGAGCAGTTCTTC
d_call: TRBD1; j_call: TRBJ2-7; v_call: TRBV18; clone_size: -; cdr3_aa: CASSPTSGTGSEQYF; cdr3_nt: TGTGCCAGCTCCCCAACCTCCGGGACAGGATCCGAGCAGTACTTC